This T cell receptor (beta chain) derives from a study of CD8+CD57+ T cells in acquired aplastic anemia. Profiling of TCR beta VDJ combinations and CDR3 sequences used genomic DNA as template. Each CDR3 protein gets one entry after TCRdb re-called the reads with MiXCR. The sample holds over 150,000 distinct CDR3 sequences; about 60% are singletons and the top ten take roughly 46%. All patients picked for sequencing had shown, by flow cytometry, an expansion of CD8+CD57+ cells. With 2 bases removed from V and 2 bases from J, the gap between germline ends came to 10 bases. This CDR3 comprises 13 residues. Per the germline V gene, CDR1 is DFQATT and CDR2 is SNEGSKA (reference sequence).

This chain joins TRBV20-1 and TRBJ2-7; D remains ambiguous. Sequenced input: sorted CD4+, CD8+, or CD8+CD57+ T cells (not recorded which) from PBMCs. The sequence was obtained from a human donor with aplastic anemia. The CDR3 loop is CSARRPSTYEQYF. CDR3 nucleotides: TGCAGTGCTAGAAGGCCCAGCACCTACGAGCAGTACTTC.